This passage covers 12 T cell receptor beta chains from one sample sequenced in a study of identical twins (dated by TCRdb to about 2016). The method behind the library was 5' RACE. This sample was sequenced with an Illumina HiSeq 2000. TCRdb reanalyzed the raw reads on its own, using fastp at Q25 for trimming and MiXCR for clone calling, and kept in-frame beta chains. Identical CDR3 protein sequences are pooled into one entry, listed with their most common genes and DNA. The sample table shows fewer than 900,000 distinct CDR3 sequences, and 21% are seen once. The biggest ten clones account for roughly 4% of the sample. These data are also associated with another study on T cells expressing NK-cell markers.

The material sequenced was PBMCs. These receptors all come from a woman between 18 and 29 years old in good health.

This clonotype has ten or more counts. The chain couples TRBV10-2 to TRBJ1-1; no definite D call. Germline V gene data show CDR1 as WSHSY and CDR2 as SAAADI. The CDR3 is made up of 14 amino acids. Deletions cut 0 bases from V and 3 bases from J, with 8 bases between. The CDR3 DNA follows: TGCGCCAGCAGTGAGTCGGCTACCTACACTGAAGCTTTCTTT. This sequence encodes CASSESATYTEAFF.

The chain employs TRBV6-1 and TRBJ2-1; 11 positions match TRBD2. With 5 bases clipped from V and 8 bases from J, the junction kept 8 bases outside the gene matches. The CDR3 has 15 residues. Per germline, CDR1 MNHNS and CDR2 SASEGT. This CDR3 reads CASSPPGLADHEQFF. The CDR3 nucleotides read TGTGCCAGCAGTCCACCGGGACTAGCGGACCATGAGCAGTTCTTC.

The chain has TRBV6-1 and TRBJ2-1; D may correspond to TRBD1 or TRBD2 (6 bases each). Germline values: CDR1 MNHNS, CDR2 SASEGT. The CDR3 covers 19 residues. Between the trimmed V and J ends, which lost 6 bases and 7 bases, there was a span of 31 bases. The CDR3 DNA reads as TGTGCCAGCAGCAGAATCGGCAGGGGAGGTAATGTAGGGGCAAATGAGCAGTTCTTC. Protein: CASSRIGRGGNVGANEQFF.

The chain employs TRBV18 and TRBJ1-1; the D gene is possibly TRBD1 (6 bases). Germline V gene sequence: CDR1 KGHSH, CDR2 LQKENI. The CDR3 runs to 14 residues. V lost 3 bases to trimming and J lost 4 bases, with 12 bases between them. CDR3 region: CASSPAQGGTEAFF. CDR3 DNA: TGTGCCAGCTCACCGGCTCAAGGGGGCACTGAAGCTTTCTTT.

This clonotype was seen more than once but under ten times. The V gene is TRBV4-3, the J gene TRBJ2-7, with 8 positions matching TRBD1. This CDR3 comprises 15 residues. Trimming at V came to 1 base and at J to 9 bases, leaving 11 bases not matched to a gene. CDR1 LGHNA and CDR2 YSLEER come from the germline V gene. The CDR3, as DNA: TGCGCCAGCAGCCAAGGGCCCGGACAGGGAATTGTGCAGTACTTC. Protein: CASSQGPGQGIVQYF.

This clonotype was seen more than once but under ten times. The chain uses TRBV20-1 and TRBJ1-5, with TRBD1 as a possible D gene (5 bases). The CDR3 loop spans 13 amino acids. Germline-derived CDR1 and CDR2 are DFQATT and SNEGSKA (reference sequence). The V end lost 2 bases, the J end lost 5 bases, and 10 bases lay between the germline ends. CDR3 DNA: TGCAGTGCTAGAAGAGGCAGGGATCAGCCCCAGCATTTT. It is translated as CSARRGRDQPQHF.

The V call is TRBV2, the J call TRBJ2-5; TRBD2 agrees at 8 bases. CDR3 length equals 15 residues. J was trimmed by 4 bases and V by 8 bases; bases with no gene match: 12. The germline gives CDR1 SNHLY, CDR2 FYNNEI. CDR3 coding DNA: TGTGCCAGCTTTCCAACAGCGGGAGTAGGAGAGACCCAGTACTTC. Protein sequence: CASFPTAGVGETQYF.

This clonotype was seen more than once but under ten times. The V call is TRBV20-1, the J call TRBJ2-5; 10 positions agree with TRBD2. V shed 3 bases and J 2 bases; nucleotides not matched to a gene: 9. The CDR3 loop spans 16 amino acids. From germline, CDR1 is DFQATT and CDR2 SNEGSKA (reference sequence). CDR3 loop: CSASPSGSTFQETQYF. In DNA, the CDR3 is TGCAGTGCTAGTCCTAGCGGGAGTACGTTTCAAGAGACCCAGTACTTC.

This clonotype has only a few counts. V and J are TRBV29-1 and TRBJ1-3, with D perhaps TRBD1 (5 bases). The CDR3 totals 14 residues. Germline CDR1 SQVTM, CDR2 ANQGSEA. V lost 7 bases and J 0 bases, leaving 13 bases between the germline ends. This CDR3 reads CSAYTQGSGNTIYF. DNA of the CDR3: TGCAGCGCTTATACTCAGGGCTCTGGAAACACCATATATTTT.

The V and J genes are TRBV29-1 and TRBJ2-1; 14 bases fit TRBD2. The CDR3 is 16 amino acids. The germline V gene encodes CDR1 SQVTM and CDR2 ANQGSEA. The V and J ends lost 4 bases and 2 bases, in that order; junction bases with no gene match: 4. The DNA for the CDR3 is TGCAGCGTTGGGGGGACTAGCGGGAGAGCCTACAATGAGCAGTTCTTC. It specifies CSVGGTSGRAYNEQFF.

V gene TRBV20-1 combines with J gene TRBJ2-7, with 7 positions matching TRBD2. Germline V CDR1 and CDR2: DFQATT, SNEGSKA (reference sequence). This CDR3 has 13 residues. The trim removed 5 bases at V and 2 bases at J, leaving 6 bases unmatched. The chain's CDR3 is CSAGRGEPYEQYF. The CDR3 DNA follows: TGCAGTGCTGGGAGGGGCGAGCCCTACGAGCAGTACTTC.

The sample holds many counts of this clonotype. The chain couples TRBV5-1 to TRBJ2-1; D possibly matches TRBD1 or TRBD2 (5 bases each). This CDR3 has 14 amino acids. V dropped 4 bases and J dropped 5 bases, with 13 bases sitting between them. The germline CDR1 and CDR2 sequences are SGHRS and YFSETQ. CDR3: CASSLTGTDNEQFF. CDR3 DNA: TGCGCCAGCAGCCTGACCGGGACGGACAATGAGCAGTTCTTC.